This entry concerns a single T cell receptor (beta chain). No antigen is known for it. Nothing much larger sits one base from this clone, and base qualities are not available. Donors were healthy HIV-negative adults with no recently reported acute infections or vaccinations. All donors were Caucasian adults living in Nashville, Tennessee, USA. CD4+ T cells were enriched by magnetic negative selection, after which naive cells were positively selected on CD45RA and the negative fraction was taken as the memory subset. After blood collection by leukapheresis, PBMCs were isolated using Ficoll-Histopaque density gradient centrifugation and then cryopreserved in the vapor phase of liquid nitrogen. Purity and quantity of every magnetically sorted T cell population were checked by analytical flow cytometry. From each sorted fraction, genomic DNA was isolated and quantified by UV absorbance on a Nanodrop 2000c.

These data come from a study of shared clonotypes between healthy human individuals (dated by TCRdb to 2019 to 2021). In the study overall: The cohort comprised two women and a few men aged 18 to 49 years. Per donor, three plates each were used for CD4 naive and CD4 memory, two for CD8 naive, and one for CD8 memory. To estimate repertoire size and how much clonotype sharing occurs between individuals, the study deeply sequenced the blood TCR repertoires of several healthy adults. Libraries were prepared and TCR repertoires were sequenced by different laboratories using diverse techniques, in order to increase sequencing depth and limit assay-specific biases. Each donor's leukapheresis produced roughly between about 0.85 and 10 billion PBMCs. Study-wide conclusions, independent of this receptor: Pairwise subsampling led to the expectation that sequencing depth would affect the degree of clonotype sharing among donors. Sampling was restricted to blood, and TCR repertoires in tissue are likely to differ from TCR repertoires in blood. Estimated clonotype richness was generally larger for naive than for memory subsets. When four donors were compared, the shared fraction of clonotypes was about 5.4% for naive CD4, less than 4% for naive CD8, more than 2% for memory CD4, and 0.35% to 0.4% for memory CD8. Incomplete sequencing was indicated by rarefaction of sorted-subset datasets, despite the large sequencing depth. The genetic and exposure-history diversity represented was limited by the small number of donors. Compared with non-shared clonotypes, clonotypes shared by all four sorted-subset donors had higher generation probabilities.

Trimming takes 5 bases from V and 1 base from J, and the germline ends sit 17 bases apart. From the cysteine up to the phenylalanine, the CDR3 has a length of 16 residues. The only DNA kept is the CDR3, 48 bases in frame from the first base. Looking up the germline V gene (reference sequence) yields CDR1 SEHNR and CDR2 FQNEAQ. Using the deep immunoSEQ assay, multiplex PCR amplified TCR CDR3 regions from genomic DNA. For each cell subset, the extracted genomic DNA was distributed evenly across all wells of several immunoSEQ 96-well plates, and each plate served as one replicate. Each replicate PCR for sorted subsets received 200 ng genomic DNA, equal to roughly 30,000 T cell genomes. Purified libraries were quantified with a Qubit 3.0 fluorometer, sized on a Bioanalyzer 2100, and re-quantified with the KAPA Library Quantification kit. Every immunoSEQ 96-well plate was sequenced on a dedicated single-read 150-cycle Illumina NextSeq 550 flow cell. On the study's bioinformatics: Because only junctional sequences without quality scores were contained in the immunoSEQ output, filtering matching that applied to full-length reads could not be performed. Sequences were annotated with PyIR, a Python wrapper for IgBLAST v1.9, and V/J genes and CDR3 were assigned using IMGT germline references. Any read was removed if the V/J assignment was weak (E-value above 1e-6), the CDR3 was missing, or the read contained stop codons, out-of-frame junctions, or ambiguous translated residues. A V3J clonotype was defined by an identical inferred V gene, J gene, and CDR3 amino acid sequence. To compute the percentage overlap between repertoires, the number of shared unique clonotypes was divided by the size of the smaller repertoire. RTK rarefaction, the Chao1 estimator, and Recon v2.1 estimates of unobserved clonotypes were used to assess repertoire richness. For all TCRbeta clonotypes obtained by the gDNA method from several donors, generation probabilities were computed with OLGA. The table was pulled from immuneACCESS by TCRdb, which kept in-frame rearrangements only. Such tables lose some clones; where checked, under half of the loss comes from unresolved V genes, and the rest has no known cause. Clone size and V and J calls were adopted from that table, with D and trimming inferred from the DNA. A total of fewer than 3 million clones appear in this sample, less than 95% of them only once. Around 0.38% of the sample rests with the top ten.

Specimen: naive CD4+ T cells from PBMCs. The cell subset or site label corresponds to: CD45RA+ positively selected. This TCR was sampled from a man aged 18 to 30 in good health. Some clones in this sample may be carry-over from other donors' samples. This receptor chain uses TRBV7-9 and TRBJ1-2; 5 matching bases give a weak D call of TRBD1. CDR3 region: CASSERQLDINYGYTF. The base sequence is TGTGCCAGCAGCGAGCGACAGCTTGATATTAACTATGGCTACACCTTC.